This entry lists 3 T cell receptor beta chains sequenced from one sample in a study of monozygotic twins with inflammatory bowel disease. Using the 5' RACE reads, TCRdb records one entry per CDR3 protein without DNA. The listing records about 380,000 distinct CDR3 sequences. Material for sequencing was blood. These receptors all stem from a human donor with ulcerative colitis or Crohn's disease, or a healthy co-twin of an affected twin (not recorded which).

V usage is TRBV15 and J usage is TRBJ2-7; TCRdb's D call of TRBD1 is untestable without DNA. The CDR3 has 15 amino acids. CDR1 and CDR2 from the germline V gene are LNHNV and YYDKDF (reference sequence). The CDR3 protein is CATRGLGTGAAEQYF.

The J gene is TRBJ2-4, the V gene TRBV5-1. Germline CDR1 reads SGHRS; CDR2 reads YFSETQ. This CDR3 region has 13 residues. CDR3 loop: CASSLVVGNIQYF. The full variable domain, completed using reference TRBV5-1 and TRBJ2-4, is KAGVTQTPRYLIKTRGQQVTLSCSPISGHRSVSWYQQTPGQGLQFLFEYFSETQRNKGNFPGRFSGRQFSNSRSEMNVSTLELGDSALYLCASSLVVGNIQYFGAGTRLSVL.

The V call is TRBV11-2, the J call TRBJ2-1; the D gene TCRdb calls, TRBD2, cannot be checked with no DNA. Germline assignment: CDR1 SGHAT and CDR2 FQNNGV. The CDR3 contains 16 residues. The CDR3 sequence: CASTIGLAGTVNEQFF.